Below, 6 T cell receptor beta chains from the same sample are listed, as sequenced in a study of human T cells and chemical hapten exposure. MiXCR, applied by TCRdb to the RACE reads, yields one record per CDR3 protein. The table includes more than 250,000 distinct CDR3 sequences, roughly 8% detected once. Regarding time point: pre-sensitization, week 0. Described treatment: therapeutic diphenylcyclopropenone sensitization with weekly scalp DPC. The sequencing used whole blood, collected in connection with sensitization to the hapten diphenylcyclopropenone (DPC). These TCRs come from a man between 18 and 29 years old with alopecia areata. Some clones in this sample may be carry-over from other donors' samples.

This clonotype was seen a handful of times. The V and J genes are TRBV11-2 and TRBJ2-3, with 8 positions matching TRBD1. CDR1 is SGHAT, CDR2 FQNNGV, per germline. The CDR3 runs to 16 residues. The V gene end was trimmed by 1 base and the J gene end by 4 bases; junction bases not matched to a gene: 7. The CDR3 region is CASSLAPGGSADTQYF. CDR3 bases: TGTGCCAGCAGCTTAGCCCCAGGGGGCAGCGCAGATACGCAGTATTTT. The full variable domain, its missing parts supplied by reference TRBV11-2 and TRBJ2-3, is EAGVAQSPRYKIIEKRQSVAFWCNPISGHATLYWYQQILGQGPKLLIQFQNNGVVDDSQLPKDRFSAERLKGVDSTLKIQPAKLEDSAVYLCASSLAPGGSADTQYFGPGTRLTVL.

The table lists this clonotype with many counts. This rearrangement joins TRBV12-3 or TRBV12-4 to TRBJ2-1, with D unclear. V was cut by 4 bases and J by 0 bases, with 7 bases left in between. The CDR3 consists of 14 residues. CDR3 in DNA: TGTGCCAGCAGTTCGGGTCTCTCCTACAATGAGCAGTTCTTC. Its translation: CASSSGLSYNEQFF.

There are a few counts of this clonotype. V and J are TRBV7-9 and TRBJ2-7, with no clear D. The length of the CDR3 is 12 residues. The germline V gene has CDR1 SEHNR and CDR2 FQNEAQ (reference sequence). V was trimmed by 4 bases and J by 0 bases, leaving 4 bases between them. CDR3 nucleotide sequence: TGTGCCAGCAGCTCTTTCTCCTACGAGCAGTACGTC. It yields the protein CASSSFSYEQYV.

This clonotype has more than one count but fewer than ten. This CDR3 is CSARKTTGLSGYNEQFF. The CDR3 DNA reads TGCAGTGCTAGGAAAACAACAGGGCTGTCGGGATACAATGAGCAGTTCTTC. This chain connects TRBV20-1 to TRBJ2-1; tentatively, D is TRBD1 (6 bases). Trimming removed 3 bases at V and 4 bases at J, with 22 bases between. The CDR3 sequence is 17 residues long. The germline V gene has CDR1 DFQATT and CDR2 SNEGSKA (reference sequence).

In this sample, this clonotype turned up a few times. The genes are TRBV6-5 and TRBJ1-6; 7 bases agree with TRBD1. From germline, CDR1 is MNHEY and CDR2 SVGAGI. J lost 7 bases, V lost 2 bases, and 8 bases had no gene match. This CDR3 has 16 residues. CDR3 in DNA: TGTGCCAGCAGTTACCAACGGGACAGTAAAAATTCACCCCTCCACTTT. Translating gives CASSYQRDSKNSPLHF.

Only a few counts were recorded for this clonotype. The chain employs TRBV15 and TRBJ1-6; D might be TRBD1 (5 bases). The CDR3 spans 16 residues. From germline, CDR1 is LNHNV and CDR2 YYDKDF (reference sequence). The ends were cut back, 0 bases at V and 8 bases at J, with 14 bases in the middle. CDR3 in amino acids: CATSRDLWGSDSPLHF. The DNA of the CDR3 is TGTGCCACCAGCAGAGATTTGTGGGGGTCAGATTCACCCCTCCACTTT.